This record looks at one T cell receptor beta chain sequence and its context. This clonotype was seen at least ten times. It lacks a known antigen. There are no base qualities to consult, and no much larger clone falls within one base. This record comes from a study of molecular identifiers for immune sequencing clone quantification (dated by TCRdb to 2016 to 2018). Regarding the study in general: For a replicate experiment, RNA from roughly 20,000 or 100,000 naive CD8 T cells was divided into five aliquots, and four of the five aliquots were sequenced. This methods study used CD8 T cells to benchmark TCR RNA copy counting and molecular-identifier clustering-based TCR repertoire sequencing (MIDCIRS). On the study overall, not on this receptor specifically: Clones above 20 RNA copies held over 97% of molecules in CMV-specific effector cells but under 1% in naive cells. Even against a background of 800,000 to 1,000,000 naive CD8 T cells, spiked-in Jurkat TCR RNA amounting to a single cell's worth was reported to be detectable. When barcode sub-clustering was omitted, TCR diversity was inflated by chimeric consensus sequences, with chimeras reaching as high as 47%. The sizes of highly expanded clones could end up underestimated when identical TCR molecules share a barcode. Modeling indicated approximately 3.1 TCR RNA copies recovered per cell, compared with around 11 by digital PCR, which implies a capture efficiency of approximately 30%. Naive libraries contained spiked-in Jurkat TCR RNA (approximately ten copies' worth), which is not part of the donor repertoire.

Receptors were amplified or captured by PCR. The sequencer was a NextSeq 500. Preparation of bulk TCR libraries followed a previously described approach, with the TCR primers listed in Table S5. Purification of total RNA was performed with the Qiagen AllPrep DNA/RNA kit. Reads from multiple sequencing runs of the same library were pooled before analysis. The original methods were these. Reads were retained only if the reads had an exact TCR constant sequence, and the retained reads were trimmed to 150 nt and grouped according to their 12-nt molecular barcodes. Reads inside each barcode group were sub-clustered using a 15% Levenshtein threshold, and a quality-weighted consensus sequence was constructed for each RNA molecule. Non-functional sequences were removed, as were lower-count sequences one edit away from another. Based on a fit of two negative binomial distributions, barcode sub-clusters having less than 20% of the maximum read count were discarded. TCRdb reprocessing: public reads trimmed at Q25 with fastp, clones called with MiXCR, in-frame beta chains kept. Under each unique CDR3 protein, matching rows form one entry showing the most common genes and DNA. The V and J calls were determined by TCRdb, not by the authors. The sample has approximately 590,000 distinct CDR3 sequences on record, around 25% of them singletons. The ten largest account for 0.78% of the sample.

Libraries of naive CD8 T cells were built from around 20,000 to 990,000 sorted cells, with 10%, 30% or 50% of the purified RNA used. Naive CD8 T cells were FACS-sorted as CD8+CD4-CCR7+CD45RA+ on a BD FACSAria II into RLT Plus buffer. To test detection sensitivity, Jurkat RNA equivalent to over 8 TCR copies was spiked into samples of roughly 19,000-1,000,000 naive CD8 T cells. Enrichment of CD8 T cells was performed with RosetteSep CD8+ T Cell Enrichment Cocktail and Ficoll-Paque, after which ACK red cell lysis was carried out. This sequence originates from a human donor in good health. Some libraries in this study had Jurkat cell RNA spiked in. Sequencing was done on a sample of naive CD8+ T cells from blood, with Jurkat cell RNA spiked in. Sample cell subset or site, as interpreted from the label and publication: FACS-sorted CD8+CD4-CCR7+CD45RA+ naive T cells.

The nucleotide sequence is given as TGTGCCAGCAGCTTAGGCCCAGGGGAGCGCGCTGGTGCTGAAGCTTTCTTT. This sequence encodes CASSLGPGERAGAEAFF. The sequence joins TRBV7-9 to TRBJ1-1; D gene: possibly TRBD1, on 6 matching bases. From the cysteine up to the phenylalanine, the CDR3 has a length of 17 residues. Just CDR3 DNA is preserved here, 51 bases in frame from base 1. V lost 1 base and J lost 6 bases; the stretch between them is 21 bases long. The germline V gene (reference sequence) specifies SEHNR as CDR1 and FQNEAQ as CDR2.